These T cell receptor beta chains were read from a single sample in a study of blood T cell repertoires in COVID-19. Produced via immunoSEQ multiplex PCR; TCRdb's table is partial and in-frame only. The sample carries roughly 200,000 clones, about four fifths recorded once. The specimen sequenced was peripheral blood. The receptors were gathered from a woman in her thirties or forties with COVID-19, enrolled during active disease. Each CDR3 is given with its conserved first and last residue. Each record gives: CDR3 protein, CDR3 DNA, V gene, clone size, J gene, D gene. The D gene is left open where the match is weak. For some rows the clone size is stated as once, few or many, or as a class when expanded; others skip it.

CDR3aa: CAWGGHRNQPQHF
CDR3nt: TGTGCCTGGGGTGGACACCGTAATCAGCCCCAGCATTTT
v_gene: TRBV30
abundance: NA
j_gene: TRBJ1-5
d_gene: NA

CDR3aa: CASSFLSLDSRNEQFF
CDR3nt: TGTGCCAGCAGTTTTCTGTCCCTAGACTCGCGGAATGAGCAGTTCTTC
v_gene: TRBV27
abundance: NA
j_gene: TRBJ2-1
d_gene: NA

CDR3aa: CASGTGGGVTEAFF
CDR3nt: TGTGCCAGCGGGACAGGGGGGGGTGTCACTGAAGCTTTCTTT
v_gene: TRBV10-3
abundance: NA
j_gene: TRBJ1-1
d_gene: TRBD1

CDR3aa: CASSFQGIGTEAFF
CDR3nt: TGTGCCAGCAGCTTTCAGGGTATCGGAACTGAAGCTTTCTTT
v_gene: TRBV7-2
abundance: NA
j_gene: TRBJ1-1
d_gene: NA

CDR3aa: CASSVDGVHGVKNIQYF
CDR3nt: TGTGCCAGCAGCGTAGATGGGGTTCACGGGGTCAAAAACATTCAGTACTTC
v_gene: TRBV9
abundance: NA
j_gene: TRBJ2-4
d_gene: NA

CDR3aa: CSAGYGYTF
CDR3nt: TGCAGCGCCGGTTATGGCTACACCTTC
v_gene: TRBV29-1
abundance: NA
j_gene: TRBJ1-2
d_gene: NA

CDR3aa: CASSQDSGQGFGGYTF
CDR3nt: TGTGCCAGCAGCCAAGATAGCGGGCAGGGATTTGGTGGCTACACCTTC
v_gene: TRBV4-2
abundance: few
j_gene: TRBJ1-2
d_gene: NA

CDR3aa: CASTSEDYEQYF
CDR3nt: TGTGCCAGCACTAGCGAAGATTACGAGCAGTACTTC
v_gene: TRBV18
abundance: NA
j_gene: TRBJ2-7
d_gene: TRBD2

CDR3aa: CASSEGQGAGNTIYF
CDR3nt: TGTGCCAGCAGCGAGGGACAGGGGGCTGGAAACACCATATATTTT
v_gene: TRBV9
abundance: NA
j_gene: TRBJ1-3
d_gene: TRBD1

CDR3aa: CASSIRGGNQPQHF
CDR3nt: TGTGCCAGTAGTATACGGGGGGGCAATCAGCCCCAGCATTTT
v_gene: TRBV19
abundance: once
j_gene: TRBJ1-5
d_gene: NA

CDR3aa: CASSHTDNSGNTIYF
CDR3nt: TGTGCCAGCTCACATACCGACAACTCTGGAAACACCATATATTTT
v_gene: TRBV18
abundance: NA
j_gene: TRBJ1-3
d_gene: NA

CDR3aa: CASSPQIQETQYF
CDR3nt: TGTGCCAGCAGCCCCCAGATTCAAGAGACCCAGTACTTC
v_gene: TRBV7-2
abundance: NA
j_gene: TRBJ2-5
d_gene: NA

CDR3aa: CASSLDGTQETQYF
CDR3nt: TGCGCCAGCAGCTTGGATGGCACCCAAGAGACCCAGTACTTC
v_gene: TRBV5-1
abundance: NA
j_gene: TRBJ2-5
d_gene: NA

CDR3aa: CAWSFSSGRRVQFF
CDR3nt: TGTGCCTGGAGTTTTTCTAGCGGGAGAAGGGTGCAGTTCTTC
v_gene: TRBV30
abundance: NA
j_gene: TRBJ2-1
d_gene: TRBD2

CDR3aa: CASSLGLLSGGLSETQYF
CDR3nt: TGTGCCAGCAGCCTGGGCCTCCTTAGCGGGGGTTTATCGGAGACCCAGTACTTC
v_gene: TRBV5-5
abundance: once
j_gene: TRBJ2-5
d_gene: TRBD2

CDR3aa: CASSYSRSRLAYEQYF
CDR3nt: TGTGCCAGCAGTTACTCGAGATCACGACTAGCCTACGAGCAGTACTTC
v_gene: TRBV6-5
abundance: NA
j_gene: TRBJ2-7
d_gene: NA

CDR3aa: CASSLGLAANTGELFF
CDR3nt: TGTGCCAGCAGCTTGGGACTAGCGGCGAACACCGGGGAGCTGTTTTTT
v_gene: TRBV5-4
abundance: NA
j_gene: TRBJ2-2
d_gene: TRBD2

CDR3aa: CASSRQGNEQFF
CDR3nt: TGCGCCAGCAGTAGACAGGGCAATGAGCAGTTCTTC
v_gene: TRBV10-1
abundance: few
j_gene: TRBJ2-1
d_gene: TRBD1

CDR3aa: CASSPGTGRIYEQYF
CDR3nt: TGTGCCAGCTCACCGGGGACAGGGCGGATCTACGAGCAGTACTTC
v_gene: TRBV18
abundance: few
j_gene: TRBJ2-7
d_gene: TRBD1

CDR3aa: CSDTRGETQYF
CDR3nt: TGCAGCGACACTAGAGGGGAGACCCAGTACTTC
v_gene: TRBV29-1
abundance: NA
j_gene: TRBJ2-5
d_gene: NA

CDR3aa: CASSSFAGHLNEQFF
CDR3nt: TGTGCCAGCAGTTCCTTTGCGGGGCACCTCAATGAGCAGTTCTTC
v_gene: TRBV3-1/TRBV3-2
abundance: NA
j_gene: TRBJ2-1
d_gene: NA

CDR3aa: CASSPHLAGGTGELFF
CDR3nt: TGTGCCAGCAGTCCCCACCTAGCGGGAGGTACCGGGGAGCTGTTTTTT
v_gene: TRBV28
abundance: NA
j_gene: TRBJ2-2
d_gene: TRBD2

CDR3aa: CASGLVGATEAFF
CDR3nt: TGTGCTAGTGGTTTGGTGGGGGCTACTGAAGCTTTCTTT
v_gene: TRBV12-5
abundance: NA
j_gene: TRBJ1-1
d_gene: NA

CDR3aa: CASPWGGAFPSFANYGYTF
CDR3nt: TGTGCCAGCCCATGGGGGGGGGCTTTTCCATCCTTTGCTAACTATGGCTACACCTTC
v_gene: TRBV2
abundance: NA
j_gene: TRBJ1-2
d_gene: NA

CDR3aa: CASSLRGPGSYEQYF
CDR3nt: TGTGCCAGCAGCTTAAGGGGTCCAGGTTCCTACGAGCAGTACTTC
v_gene: TRBV7-8
abundance: NA
j_gene: TRBJ2-7
d_gene: NA

CDR3aa: CASSITWLASGSGEQYF
CDR3nt: TGTGCCAGTAGTATAACCTGGTTGGCTAGCGGGAGTGGGGAGCAGTACTTC
v_gene: TRBV19
abundance: NA
j_gene: TRBJ2-7
d_gene: TRBD2

CDR3aa: CACITMGLSYGYTF
CDR3nt: TGTGCCTGCATTACTATGGGACTCAGCTATGGCTACACCTTC
v_gene: TRBV6-6
abundance: few
j_gene: TRBJ1-2
d_gene: NA

CDR3aa: CASSQSSGNTGELFF
CDR3nt: TGCGCCAGCAGCCAATCGAGTGGGAACACCGGGGAGCTGTTTTTT
v_gene: TRBV4-1
abundance: NA
j_gene: TRBJ2-2
d_gene: NA

CDR3aa: CASSTGQGDEQFF
CDR3nt: TGTGCCAGCAGCACCGGACAGGGGGATGAGCAGTTCTTC
v_gene: TRBV11-3
abundance: NA
j_gene: TRBJ2-1
d_gene: TRBD1

CDR3aa: CSVVRPYTGELFF
CDR3nt: TGCAGCGTTGTGAGGCCTTACACCGGGGAGCTGTTTTTT
v_gene: TRBV29-1
abundance: NA
j_gene: TRBJ2-2
d_gene: NA

CDR3aa: CASSLLAGGRNTGELFF
CDR3nt: TGTGCCAGCAGCCTACTAGCGGGAGGGAGGAACACCGGGGAGCTGTTTTTT
v_gene: TRBV3-1/TRBV3-2
abundance: NA
j_gene: TRBJ2-2
d_gene: TRBD2

CDR3aa: CASSPDRTAYEQYF
CDR3nt: TGTGCCAGCTCACCAGACAGAACCGCCTACGAGCAGTACTTC
v_gene: TRBV18
abundance: NA
j_gene: TRBJ2-7
d_gene: NA

CDR3aa: CASSLGWTGGSFTEAFF
CDR3nt: TGCGCCAGCAGCTTGGGTTGGACAGGGGGCAGCTTCACTGAAGCTTTCTTT
v_gene: TRBV5-1
abundance: NA
j_gene: TRBJ1-1
d_gene: TRBD1

CDR3aa: CASSPWTSGGQETQYF
CDR3nt: TGTGCCAGCAGCCCCTGGACTAGCGGGGGCCAAGAGACCCAGTACTTC
v_gene: TRBV7-2
abundance: NA
j_gene: TRBJ2-5
d_gene: TRBD2

CDR3aa: CAWRGNRVNTEAFF
CDR3nt: TGTGCCTGGAGGGGAAACAGGGTGAACACTGAAGCTTTCTTT
v_gene: TRBV30
abundance: NA
j_gene: TRBJ1-1
d_gene: NA

CDR3aa: CASSARLTGPTSYNEQFF
CDR3nt: TGTGCCAGCAGCGCCCGTTTGACAGGGCCTACCTCCTACAATGAGCAGTTCTTC
v_gene: TRBV9
abundance: NA
j_gene: TRBJ2-1
d_gene: TRBD1

CDR3aa: CASTSQGLTGELFF
CDR3nt: TGTGCCAGCACCTCGCAGGGGCTGACCGGGGAGCTGTTTTTT
v_gene: TRBV28
abundance: NA
j_gene: TRBJ2-2
d_gene: NA

CDR3aa: CASSWGDYGYTF
CDR3nt: TGTGCCAGCAGCTGGGGGGACTATGGCTACACCTTC
v_gene: TRBV6-5
abundance: NA
j_gene: TRBJ1-2
d_gene: NA

CDR3aa: CASSQEEGTNEKLFF
CDR3nt: TGCGCCAGCAGCCAAGAGGAGGGTACTAATGAAAAACTGTTTTTT
v_gene: TRBV4-1
abundance: once
j_gene: TRBJ1-4
d_gene: NA

CDR3aa: CASSLSASEQFF
CDR3nt: TGTGCCAGCAGTTTAAGTGCGTCTGAGCAGTTCTTC
v_gene: TRBV27
abundance: once
j_gene: TRBJ2-1
d_gene: NA

CDR3aa: CASLVGQGYTF
CDR3nt: TGTGCCAGCTTGGTGGGGCAGGGCTACACCTTC
v_gene: TRBV2
abundance: NA
j_gene: TRBJ1-2
d_gene: NA

CDR3aa: CASSLFGTGFTETQYF
CDR3nt: TGTGCCAGCAGCTTATTTGGGACAGGGTTTACGGAGACCCAGTACTTC
v_gene: TRBV7-9
abundance: once
j_gene: TRBJ2-5
d_gene: TRBD1

CDR3aa: CASSKRQGTEAFF
CDR3nt: TGTGCCAGCAGTAAACGACAGGGGACTGAAGCTTTCTTT
v_gene: TRBV6-6
abundance: NA
j_gene: TRBJ1-1
d_gene: TRBD1

CDR3aa: CASSANLGSVREKLFF
CDR3nt: TGTGCCAGCAGTGCAAATTTGGGCTCCGTTCGGGAAAAACTGTTTTTT
v_gene: TRBV6-1
abundance: NA
j_gene: TRBJ1-4
d_gene: NA

CDR3aa: CASSVGAANEKLFF
CDR3nt: TGTGCCAGCAGTGTTGGGGCTGCTAATGAAAAACTGTTTTTT
v_gene: TRBV2
abundance: NA
j_gene: TRBJ1-4
d_gene: NA

CDR3aa: CASSARGRGEDQPQHF
CDR3nt: TGTGCCAGCAGTGCAAGGGGCAGGGGAGAGGATCAGCCCCAGCATTTT
v_gene: TRBV6-1
abundance: NA
j_gene: TRBJ1-5
d_gene: NA

CDR3aa: CASSGAPGQGSTQYF
CDR3nt: TGTGCCAGCAGTGGTGCACCGGGACAGGGATCGACCCAGTACTTC
v_gene: TRBV28
abundance: NA
j_gene: TRBJ2-5
d_gene: TRBD1

CDR3aa: CASSRQSMNTEAFF
CDR3nt: TGTGCCAGCAGCCGACAGAGTATGAACACTGAAGCTTTCTTT
v_gene: TRBV9
abundance: NA
j_gene: TRBJ1-1
d_gene: NA

CDR3aa: CASSLGGGATTGELFF
CDR3nt: TGTGCCAGCAGCTTAGGGGGCGGGGCCACCACCGGGGAGCTGTTTTTT
v_gene: TRBV7-9
abundance: NA
j_gene: TRBJ2-2
d_gene: NA

CDR3aa: CASSYRAQPQHF
CDR3nt: TGTGCCAGCAGTTACAGGGCTCAGCCCCAGCATTTT
v_gene: TRBV12-3/TRBV12-4
abundance: NA
j_gene: TRBJ1-5
d_gene: NA

CDR3aa: CASSGMGTTEAFF
CDR3nt: TGTGCCAGCAGCGGGATGGGAACCACTGAAGCTTTCTTT
v_gene: TRBV25-1
abundance: NA
j_gene: TRBJ1-1
d_gene: NA

CDR3aa: CASSHVTSGSSLYEQYF
CDR3nt: TGTGCCAGCAGCCACGTTACTAGCGGGAGTTCCCTCTACGAGCAGTACTTC
v_gene: TRBV3-1/TRBV3-2
abundance: NA
j_gene: TRBJ2-7
d_gene: TRBD2

CDR3aa: CASSPGEDNQPQHF
CDR3nt: TGCGCCAGCAGCCCCGGGGAGGATAATCAGCCCCAGCATTTT
v_gene: TRBV5-1
abundance: NA
j_gene: TRBJ1-5
d_gene: NA

CDR3aa: CASSLASYYEQFF
CDR3nt: TGTGCCAGCAGCTTAGCTTCCTATTATGAGCAGTTCTTC
v_gene: TRBV7-2
abundance: NA
j_gene: TRBJ2-1
d_gene: NA

CDR3aa: CASSLAGALQYEQYF
CDR3nt: TGTGCCAGCAGCTTAGCGGGAGCCCTACAATACGAGCAGTACTTC
v_gene: TRBV7-8
abundance: NA
j_gene: TRBJ2-7
d_gene: NA

CDR3aa: CSVADDYSGNTIYF
CDR3nt: TGCAGCGTTGCTGATGACTACTCTGGAAACACCATATATTTT
v_gene: TRBV29-1
abundance: NA
j_gene: TRBJ1-3
d_gene: NA